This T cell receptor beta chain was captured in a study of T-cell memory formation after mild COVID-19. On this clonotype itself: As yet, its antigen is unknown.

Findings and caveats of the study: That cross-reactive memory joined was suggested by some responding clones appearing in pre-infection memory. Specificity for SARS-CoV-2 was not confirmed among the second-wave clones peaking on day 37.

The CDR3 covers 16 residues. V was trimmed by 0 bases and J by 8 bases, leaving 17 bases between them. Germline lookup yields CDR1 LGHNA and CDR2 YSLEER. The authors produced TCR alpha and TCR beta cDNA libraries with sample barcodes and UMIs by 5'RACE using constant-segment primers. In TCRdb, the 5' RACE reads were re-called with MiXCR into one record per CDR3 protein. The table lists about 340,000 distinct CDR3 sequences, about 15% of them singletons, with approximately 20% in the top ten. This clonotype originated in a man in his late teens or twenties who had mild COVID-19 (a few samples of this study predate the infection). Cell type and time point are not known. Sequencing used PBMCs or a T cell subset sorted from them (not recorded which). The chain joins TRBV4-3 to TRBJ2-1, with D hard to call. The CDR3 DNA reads TGCGCCAGCAGCCAAGAAGTCGGCGCAGACGGTGATGAGCAGTTCTTC. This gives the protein CASSQEVGADGDEQFF.